This T cell receptor (beta chain) is from a study of Ad26.COV2.S vaccination and SARS-CoV-2 variants (dated by TCRdb to about 2021). Some background on the complete study: Donors in the vaccine arm were drawn from COV1001, a phase I-IIa trial of Ad26.COV2.S in healthy adults that was multicentre, randomized, double-blind and placebo-controlled. A total of 32 samples were included in the TCR-sequenced set, comprising around 19 Ad26.COV2.S vaccine recipients, 5 placebo recipients and 8 SARS-CoV-2 convalescent individuals. Blinding of investigators to trial group allocation was maintained during experiments and outcome assessment. TCRbeta repertoire sequencing was used to assess the specificity and breadth of SARS-CoV-2-reactive T cell receptors after Ad26.COV2.S vaccination. Trial participants were randomized into five groups of five: low-dose or high-dose Ad26.COV2.S given once or twice, or placebo on both occasions. Ad26.COV2.S was given intramuscularly at 5x10^10 or 1x10^11 viral particles, as a single shot or as two shots 56 days apart.

Here is what the overall study found, with its caveats: Vaccine and placebo recipients had similar non-spike TCR breadth, a finding consistent with the vaccine containing only spike. The study lacked the statistical power to compare responses across vaccine doses or regimens. Higher spike-specific TCR breadth was observed in Ad26.COV2.S recipients than in placebo recipients (P = 0.0014). After vaccination, spike-specific CD8+ and CD4+ T cell responses were reported to show substantial breadth. It was noted by the authors that total T cell responses may have been underestimated by the TCR breadth and depth analyses.

According to the study, the label for this sample's treatment or condition signals: roughly 18 received Ad26.COV2.S at low or high dose, single or two shots; roughly five received placebo; per-sample allocation not given. For vaccine and placebo recipients, repertoires were sequenced using samples collected on day 63 after the first injection. Cohort 1b enrolled around 23 adults aged 18-55 years at a single site in Boston, USA, between 29 July and 7 August 2020. As a vaccine, Ad26.COV2.S was a replication-incompetent adenovirus type 26 vector that expressed a prefusion-stabilized SARS-CoV-2 spike protein derived from the original Wuhan strain. Of note for this clone: The antigen this receptor binds is unknown. The sample holds no much larger clone one base away, and base qualities are not on file.

The immunoSEQ Assay was used to sequence TCRbeta CDR3 regions. After extraction, genomic DNA underwent amplification by bias-controlled multiplex PCR, followed by high-throughput sequencing. As for how the authors treated the data: To quantify the absolute abundance of each unique TCRbeta CDR3 region, sequences were collapsed and filtered. T cell fraction was estimated by normalization of TCRbeta template counts to usable DNA, with usable DNA being measured through amplification of reference genes present in all nucleated cells. Repertoire TCRs were annotated as SARS-CoV-2-specific by exact matching of V gene, CDR3 amino acid sequence and J gene to a known reactive TCR set. The reference SARS-CoV-2 TCR set was obtained from MIRA and was filtered for enrichment in COVID-19-positive ImmuneCODE repertoires, whereby public or cross-reactive TCRs were removed. Drawing on the MIRA antigens, annotated TCRs were analysed further at the level of specific ORF or position within ORF. Breadth was defined as the number of annotated unique rearrangements divided by the total number of unique productive rearrangements, and depth was defined as the summed frequency of the annotated unique rearrangements. TCR breadth was compared between groups using two-sided Wilcoxon rank-sum tests. Drawn from immuneACCESS, this table holds only the in-frame rearrangements with V and J called that TCRdb kept. Clones are partly lost; checked studies trace under half to an unresolved V gene and leave the rest unexplained. V, J and clone size derive from that table, while D and trimming were established from the DNA sequence. In this sample the table shows around 300,000 clones, approximately 86% of which occur a single time. The top ten constitute around 10% of the sample.

Material: peripheral blood, obtained in a trial of Ad26.COV2.S vaccine versus placebo. This TCR derives from a person aged 18 to 59 who received the Ad26.COV2.S COVID-19 vaccine or a placebo.

The nucleotide sequence is given as TGTGCCAGCAGCTCCCTTCAGGGCTCTGGGGCCAACGTCCTGACTTTC. This translates into CASSSLQGSGANVLTF. The V and J genes are TRBV7-7 and TRBJ2-6; 5 matching bases give a weak D call of TRBD1. V was cut back by 4 bases and J by 0 bases, leaving a gap of 10 bases between them. As encoded in the germline V gene (reference sequence), CDR1 is SSHAT while CDR2 is FNYEAQ. The CDR3, cysteine through phenylalanine, is 16 amino acids long. The sequence is cut down to CDR3 DNA, 48 bases in frame from base 1.